The rows below give T cell receptor beta chains drawn from one sample of a study of blood T cell repertoires in COVID-19. The table came from immunoSEQ multiplex PCR; TCRdb's copy has only in-frame clones and leaves some out. The sample yields 200,000 to 250,000 clones, more than 80% seen once. Sequenced input: PBMCs or T cells enriched from blood (not recorded which). The receptors come from a man aged 55 to 69 who had recovered from COVID-19. CDR3s include the opening cysteine and the closing phenylalanine or tryptophan. A D gene is named only where the DNA matches it firmly. The listing skips clone size in some rows; elsewhere it reads once, few, many or a size class.

d_gene: -; j_gene: TRBJ1-2; abundance: -; v_gene: TRBV6-5; CDR3nt: TGTGCCAGCAGTTCCTTCCAGGGGTGGTATGGCTACACCTTC; CDR3aa: CASSSFQGWYGYTF
d_gene: -; j_gene: TRBJ1-5; abundance: -; v_gene: TRBV18; CDR3nt: TGTGCCAGCTCACCACTGGGCAGCAATCAGCCCCAGCATTTT; CDR3aa: CASSPLGSNQPQHF
d_gene: -; j_gene: TRBJ2-7; abundance: -; v_gene: TRBV15; CDR3nt: TGTGCCACCAGCAGAGAATCAGGCCCAAGGTACGAGCAGTACTTC; CDR3aa: CATSRESGPRYEQYF
d_gene: TRBD1; j_gene: TRBJ1-1; abundance: -; v_gene: TRBV11-3; CDR3nt: TGTGCCAGCAGCAAAAGGACAGGGCCGAACACTGAAGCTTTCTTT; CDR3aa: CASSKRTGPNTEAFF
d_gene: TRBD2; j_gene: TRBJ2-3; abundance: few; v_gene: TRBV11-1; CDR3nt: TGTGCCAGCAGCCTTGCCAGACTAGCGGGGGCAGATACGCAGTATTTT; CDR3aa: CASSLARLAGADTQYF
d_gene: -; j_gene: TRBJ1-6; abundance: -; v_gene: TRBV12-3/TRBV12-4; CDR3nt: TGTGCCAGCAGCCGGGACATCCGGGCCCTCCACTTT; CDR3aa: CASSRDIRALHF
d_gene: -; j_gene: TRBJ2-2; abundance: -; v_gene: TRBV19; CDR3nt: TGTGCCAGTAGTCCAAGCCCGACAGTCACCGGGGAGCTGTTTTTT; CDR3aa: CASSPSPTVTGELFF
d_gene: -; j_gene: TRBJ2-1; abundance: -; v_gene: TRBV3-1/TRBV3-2; CDR3nt: TGTGCCAGCAGCCAACTCCGTGGGGGGGCCCACAATGAGCAGTTCTTC; CDR3aa: CASSQLRGGAHNEQFF
d_gene: TRBD1; j_gene: TRBJ2-7; abundance: -; v_gene: TRBV29-1; CDR3nt: TGCAGCGTCCGGACAGGGCGTATATACGAGCAGTACTTC; CDR3aa: CSVRTGRIYEQYF
d_gene: -; j_gene: TRBJ2-1; abundance: -; v_gene: TRBV10-3; CDR3nt: TGTGCCATAAGTACTAGGAGCTCCTACAATGAGCAGTTCTTC; CDR3aa: CAISTRSSYNEQFF
d_gene: -; j_gene: TRBJ1-5; abundance: -; v_gene: TRBV28; CDR3nt: TGTGCCAGCAGTGGGACAATAAATCAGCCCCAGCATTTT; CDR3aa: CASSGTINQPQHF
d_gene: -; j_gene: TRBJ1-6; abundance: once; v_gene: TRBV3-1/TRBV3-2; CDR3nt: TGTGCCAGCAGCCATTTCGCGAGCTCCTATAATTCACCCCTCCACTTT; CDR3aa: CASSHFASSYNSPLHF
d_gene: -; j_gene: TRBJ1-5; abundance: -; v_gene: TRBV15; CDR3nt: TGTGCCACCAGCAGAGCGGGCGGCAGGGGTTCTCAGCCCCAGCATTTT; CDR3aa: CATSRAGGRGSQPQHF
d_gene: -; j_gene: TRBJ1-6; abundance: -; v_gene: TRBV19; CDR3nt: TGTGCCAGTAGCGGACAGTTTTCACCCCTCCACTTT; CDR3aa: CASSGQFSPLHF
d_gene: TRBD1; j_gene: TRBJ1-2; abundance: -; v_gene: TRBV11-3; CDR3nt: TGTGCCAGCAGCCCCAACAGGGGTAACTATGGCTACACCTTC; CDR3aa: CASSPNRGNYGYTF
d_gene: -; j_gene: TRBJ1-3; abundance: -; v_gene: TRBV2; CDR3nt: TGTGCCAGCAATGGACATCCTGGAAACACCATATATTTT; CDR3aa: CASNGHPGNTIYF
d_gene: -; j_gene: TRBJ1-5; abundance: -; v_gene: TRBV19; CDR3nt: TGTGCCAGTAACGCGGAACAGGGACGGAATAGCAATCAGCCCCAGCATTTT; CDR3aa: CASNAEQGRNSNQPQHF
d_gene: -; j_gene: TRBJ1-2; abundance: -; v_gene: TRBV30; CDR3nt: TGTGCCTGGAAGGGGGATGGCTACACCTTC; CDR3aa: CAWKGDGYTF
d_gene: -; j_gene: TRBJ1-6; abundance: -; v_gene: TRBV19; CDR3nt: TGTGCCAGTAGTATAGCCGTAACAGGGCCCTACAACTATAATTCACCCCTCCACTTT; CDR3aa: CASSIAVTGPYNYNSPLHF
d_gene: -; j_gene: TRBJ1-2; abundance: -; v_gene: TRBV11-3; CDR3nt: TGTGCCAGCAGCGATAATACCGGGGGCTACACCTTC; CDR3aa: CASSDNTGGYTF
d_gene: -; j_gene: TRBJ1-4; abundance: -; v_gene: TRBV2; CDR3nt: TGTGCCAGCAGTGAGGGGGGGAGCGTGGGTGAAAAACTGTTTTTT; CDR3aa: CASSEGGSVGEKLFF
d_gene: TRBD1; j_gene: TRBJ2-1; abundance: -; v_gene: TRBV19; CDR3nt: TGTGCCAGTAGTATCGGACAGGGGTCCTACAATGAGCAGTTCTTC; CDR3aa: CASSIGQGSYNEQFF
d_gene: TRBD1; j_gene: TRBJ1-6; abundance: once; v_gene: TRBV28; CDR3nt: TGTGCCAGCAGTCCAGGGGGCGGTAATTCACCCCTCCACTTT; CDR3aa: CASSPGGGNSPLHF
d_gene: TRBD2; j_gene: TRBJ2-3; abundance: -; v_gene: TRBV24-1; CDR3nt: TGTGCCACCAGTGATCAGGCTAGCGGGGGCCATACGCAGTATTTT; CDR3aa: CATSDQASGGHTQYF
d_gene: -; j_gene: TRBJ2-7; abundance: -; v_gene: TRBV6-5; CDR3nt: TGTGCCAGCAGTTACTCTGCTGAGCTCTCCTACGAGCAGTACTTC; CDR3aa: CASSYSAELSYEQYF
d_gene: -; j_gene: TRBJ2-1; abundance: -; v_gene: TRBV2; CDR3nt: TGTGCCAGCAGTGTCTCAGGCAATGAGCAGTTCTTC; CDR3aa: CASSVSGNEQFF